The present T cell receptor (beta chain) was sequenced within a study of T cell changes during pregnancy in multiple sclerosis. Libraries were prepared by immunoSEQ multiplex PCR; TCRdb keeps only in-frame clonotypes and omits some of them. The table lists approximately 100,000 clones, 75% to 95% of them singletons. V lost 7 bases to trimming and J lost 2 bases, with 13 bases between them. CDR1 is SNHLY, CDR2 FYNNEI, per germline. The CDR3 is 14 residues long. This clonotype was sampled from a female donor with multiple sclerosis, enrolled in a pregnancy study. The V gene is TRBV2, the J gene TRBJ2-3; D call uncertain. The material sequenced was peripheral blood, taken in the second trimester of pregnancy. CDR3 amino acids: CASKPTTDTDTQYF. The CDR3 DNA follows: TGTGCCAGCAAACCCACAACCGACACAGATACGCAGTATTTT.